This T cell receptor (beta chain) was recovered during a study of blood T cell repertoires in COVID-19. Looking at the study overall: Sample material is recorded as cDNA or gDNA derived from T cells, B-cell-depleted T cells, or PBMCs.

Repertoires were generated with immunoSEQ multiplex PCR, while TCRdb's copy carries only in-frame clones and drops some. The sample lists approximately 80,000 clones; about three quarters were seen once. V was trimmed by 1 base and J by 6 bases, leaving 16 bases between them. Germline values: CDR1 MNHEY, CDR2 SMNVEV (reference sequence). The CDR3 runs 16 residues. Sequencing was performed on peripheral blood. The receptor's source is a man in his fifties with active or convalescent COVID-19. V usage is TRBV27 and J usage is TRBJ1-5; TRBD1 might be the D (6 bases). The CDR3 nucleotides read TGTGCCAGCAGTTTATATCCGACAGGCAAAGGTCAGCCCCAGCATTTT. It codes for CASSLYPTGKGQPQHF.